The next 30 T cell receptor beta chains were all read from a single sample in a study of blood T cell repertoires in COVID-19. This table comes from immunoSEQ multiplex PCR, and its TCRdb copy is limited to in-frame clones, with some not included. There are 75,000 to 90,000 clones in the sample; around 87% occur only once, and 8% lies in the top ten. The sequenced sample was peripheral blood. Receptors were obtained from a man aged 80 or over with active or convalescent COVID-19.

The DNA for the CDR3 is TGTGCCAGCAGCAAGGACAGGCCTAACACCGGGGAGCTGTTTTTT. This translates into CASSKDRPNTGELFF. The chain recombines TRBV6-6 with TRBJ2-2; 7 bases are a match to TRBD1. Per germline, CDR1 MNHNY and CDR2 SVGAGI (reference sequence). J was trimmed by 2 bases and V by 6 bases; bases with no gene match: 6. The CDR3 has 15 amino acids.

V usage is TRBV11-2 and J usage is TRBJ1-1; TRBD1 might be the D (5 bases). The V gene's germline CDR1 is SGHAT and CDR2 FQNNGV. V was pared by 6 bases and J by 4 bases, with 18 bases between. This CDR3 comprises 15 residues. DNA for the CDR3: TGTGCCAGCAGTCTTATGGGTGGGGCCGGCACTGAAGCTTTCTTT. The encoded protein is CASSLMGGAGTEAFF.

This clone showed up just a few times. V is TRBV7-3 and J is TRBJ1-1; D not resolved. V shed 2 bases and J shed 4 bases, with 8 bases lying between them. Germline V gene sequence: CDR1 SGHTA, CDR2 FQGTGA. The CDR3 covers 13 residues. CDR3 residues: CASSLAAGTEAFF. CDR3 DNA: TGTGCCAGCAGCTTAGCGGCGGGCACTGAAGCTTTCTTT.

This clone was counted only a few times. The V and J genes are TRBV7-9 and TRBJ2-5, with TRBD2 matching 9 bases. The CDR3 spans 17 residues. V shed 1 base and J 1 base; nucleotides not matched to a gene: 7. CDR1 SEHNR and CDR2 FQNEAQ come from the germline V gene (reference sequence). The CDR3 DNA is TGTGCCAGCAGCTTAGGTAGCCTAGCGGGGACCCAAGAGACCCAGTACTTC. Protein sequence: CASSLGSLAGTQETQYF.

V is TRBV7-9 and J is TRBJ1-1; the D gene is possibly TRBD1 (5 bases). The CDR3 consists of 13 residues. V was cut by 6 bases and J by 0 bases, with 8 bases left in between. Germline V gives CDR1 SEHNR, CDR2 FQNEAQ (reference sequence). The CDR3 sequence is CASRRDLNTEAFF. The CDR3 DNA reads TGTGCCAGCAGAAGGGACTTGAACACTGAAGCTTTCTTT.

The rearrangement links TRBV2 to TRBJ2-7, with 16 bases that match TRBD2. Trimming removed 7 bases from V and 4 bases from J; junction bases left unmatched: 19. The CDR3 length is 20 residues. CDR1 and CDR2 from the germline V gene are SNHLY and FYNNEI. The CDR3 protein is CASKGALSGTSGRARYEQYV. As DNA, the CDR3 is TGTGCCAGCAAAGGGGCTTTATCCGGGACTAGCGGGAGGGCTCGGTACGAGCAGTACGTC.

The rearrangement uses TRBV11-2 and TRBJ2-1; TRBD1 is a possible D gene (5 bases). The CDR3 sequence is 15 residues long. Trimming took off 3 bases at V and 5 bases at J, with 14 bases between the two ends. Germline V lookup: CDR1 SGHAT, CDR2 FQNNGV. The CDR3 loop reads CASSFRGMENNEQFF. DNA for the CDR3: TGTGCCAGCAGCTTTAGGGGCATGGAAAACAATGAGCAGTTCTTC.

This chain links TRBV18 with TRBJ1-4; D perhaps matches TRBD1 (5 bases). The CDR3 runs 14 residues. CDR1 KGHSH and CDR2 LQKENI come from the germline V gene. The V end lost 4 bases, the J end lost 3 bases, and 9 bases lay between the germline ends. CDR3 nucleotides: TGTGCCAGCTCACGACAGTCCTCTAATGAAAAACTGTTTTTT. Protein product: CASSRQSSNEKLFF.

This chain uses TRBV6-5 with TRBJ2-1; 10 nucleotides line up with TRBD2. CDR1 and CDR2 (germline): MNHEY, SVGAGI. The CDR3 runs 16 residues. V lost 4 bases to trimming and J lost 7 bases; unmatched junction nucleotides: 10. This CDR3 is CASSLSSGSSGNEQFF. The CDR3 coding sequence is TGTGCCAGCAGTTTATCTAGCGGGAGCTCGGGGAATGAGCAGTTCTTC.

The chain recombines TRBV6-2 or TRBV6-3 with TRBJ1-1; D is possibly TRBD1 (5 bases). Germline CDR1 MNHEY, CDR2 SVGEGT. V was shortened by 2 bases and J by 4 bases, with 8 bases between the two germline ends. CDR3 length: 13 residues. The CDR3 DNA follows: TGTGCCAGCAGTTACAGGGGAATCACTGAAGCTTTCTTT. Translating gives CASSYRGITEAFF.

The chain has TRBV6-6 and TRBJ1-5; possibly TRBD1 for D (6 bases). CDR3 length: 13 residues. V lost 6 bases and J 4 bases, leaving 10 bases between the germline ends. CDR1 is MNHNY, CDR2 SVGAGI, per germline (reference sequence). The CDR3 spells CASSSQGNQPQHF. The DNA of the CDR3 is TGTGCCAGCAGCTCTCAGGGGAATCAGCCCCAGCATTTT.

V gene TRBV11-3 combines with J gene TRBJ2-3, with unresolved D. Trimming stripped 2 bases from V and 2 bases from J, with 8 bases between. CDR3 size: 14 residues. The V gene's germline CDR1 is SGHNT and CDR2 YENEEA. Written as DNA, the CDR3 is TGTGCCAGCAGCTTATTGTACTCCACAGATACGCAGTATTTT. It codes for CASSLLYSTDTQYF.

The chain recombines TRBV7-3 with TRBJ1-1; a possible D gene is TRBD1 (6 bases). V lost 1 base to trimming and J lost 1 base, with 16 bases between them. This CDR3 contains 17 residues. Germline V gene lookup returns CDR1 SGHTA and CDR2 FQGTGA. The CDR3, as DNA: TGTGCCAGCAGCTTAATACGTGGCAGGGGCCAGAACACTGAAGCTTTCTTT. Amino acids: CASSLIRGRGQNTEAFF.

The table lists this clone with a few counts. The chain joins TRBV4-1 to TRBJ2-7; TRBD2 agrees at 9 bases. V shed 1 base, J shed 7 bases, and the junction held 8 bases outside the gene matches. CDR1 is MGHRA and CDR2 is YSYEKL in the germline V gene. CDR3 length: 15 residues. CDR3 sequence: CASSQGLAGAGEQYV. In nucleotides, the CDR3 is TGCGCCAGCAGCCAAGGGTTAGCGGGAGCGGGGGAGCAGTACGTC.

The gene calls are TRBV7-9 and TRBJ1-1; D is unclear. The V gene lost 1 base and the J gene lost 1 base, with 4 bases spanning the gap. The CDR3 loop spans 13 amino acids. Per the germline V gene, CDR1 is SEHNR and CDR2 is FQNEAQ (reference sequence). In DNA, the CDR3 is TGTGCCAGCAGCTTAGAGCAGAACACTGAAGCTTTCTTT. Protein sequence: CASSLEQNTEAFF.

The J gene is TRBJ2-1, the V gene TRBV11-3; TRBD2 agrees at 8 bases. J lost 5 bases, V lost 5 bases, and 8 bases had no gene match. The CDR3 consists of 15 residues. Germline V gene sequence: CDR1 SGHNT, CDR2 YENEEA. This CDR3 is CASSREGNSDNEQFF. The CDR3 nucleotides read TGTGCCAGCAGCCGGGAGGGGAACTCGGACAATGAGCAGTTCTTC.

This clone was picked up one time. In DNA, the CDR3 is TGCGCCAGCAGCTCCCCGACAGGGTTGACCAATGAGCAGTTCTTC. Its translation is CASSSPTGLTNEQFF. The gene calls are TRBV5-1 and TRBJ2-1; 7 positions agree with TRBD1. V lost 3 bases and J lost 6; bases outside the gene matches: 9. This CDR3 has 15 amino acids. Germline CDR1 reads SGHRS; CDR2 reads YFSETQ.

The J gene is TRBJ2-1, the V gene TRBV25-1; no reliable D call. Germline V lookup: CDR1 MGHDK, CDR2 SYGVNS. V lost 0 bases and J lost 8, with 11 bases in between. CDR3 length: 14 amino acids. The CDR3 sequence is CASSEYAGWDEQFF. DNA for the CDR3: TGTGCCAGCAGTGAATATGCAGGATGGGATGAGCAGTTCTTC.

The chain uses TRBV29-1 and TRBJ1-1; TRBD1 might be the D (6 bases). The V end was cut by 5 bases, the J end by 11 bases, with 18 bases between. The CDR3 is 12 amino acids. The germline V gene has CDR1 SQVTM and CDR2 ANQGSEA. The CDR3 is CSVRGGGSSAFF. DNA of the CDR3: TGCAGCGTTCGTGGGGGCGGATCCAGTGCTTTCTTT.

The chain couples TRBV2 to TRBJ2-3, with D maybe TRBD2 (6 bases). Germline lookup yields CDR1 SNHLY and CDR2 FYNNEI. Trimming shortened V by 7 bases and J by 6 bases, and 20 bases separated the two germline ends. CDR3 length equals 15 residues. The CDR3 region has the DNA TGTGCCAGCACCCTTAGCGGCCCACACGGGGATACGCAGTATTTT. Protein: CASTLSGPHGDTQYF.

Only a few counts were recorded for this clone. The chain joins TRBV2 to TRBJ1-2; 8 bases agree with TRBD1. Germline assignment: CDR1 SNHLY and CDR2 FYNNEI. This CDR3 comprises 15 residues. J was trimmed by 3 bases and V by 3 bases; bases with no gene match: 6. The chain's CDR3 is CASSDVPTGDYGYTF. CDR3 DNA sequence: TGTGCCAGCAGTGACGTACCGACAGGGGACTATGGCTACACCTTC.

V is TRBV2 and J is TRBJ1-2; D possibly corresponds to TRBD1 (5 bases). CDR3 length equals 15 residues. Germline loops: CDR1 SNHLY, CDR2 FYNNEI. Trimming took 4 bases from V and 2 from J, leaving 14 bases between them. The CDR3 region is CASSAQTANNYGYTF. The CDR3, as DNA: TGTGCCAGCAGTGCCCAGACAGCCAACAACTATGGCTACACCTTC.

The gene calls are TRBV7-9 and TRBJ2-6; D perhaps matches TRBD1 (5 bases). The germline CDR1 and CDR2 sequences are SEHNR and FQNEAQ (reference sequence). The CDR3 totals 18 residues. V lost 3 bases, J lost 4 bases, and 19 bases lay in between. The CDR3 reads CASSFGPGSTPGANVLTF. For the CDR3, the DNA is TGTGCCAGCAGCTTCGGTCCAGGGTCGACTCCGGGGGCCAACGTCCTGACTTTC.

The CDR3 DNA follows: TGCGCCAGCAGCGCCAGGGACAGCCGGGGCTACACCTTC. Residues: CASSARDSRGYTF. This chain joins TRBV5-1 and TRBJ1-2, with 7 bases matching TRBD1. The J segment lost 8 bases and the V segment lost 4 bases, leaving 8 bases of the junction unmatched. Germline lookup yields CDR1 SGHRS and CDR2 YFSETQ. This CDR3 comprises 13 residues.

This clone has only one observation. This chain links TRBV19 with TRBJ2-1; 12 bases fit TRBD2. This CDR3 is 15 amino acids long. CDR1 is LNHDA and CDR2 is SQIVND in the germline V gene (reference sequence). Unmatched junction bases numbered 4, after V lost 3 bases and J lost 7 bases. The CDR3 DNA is TGTGCCAGTAGTATCCCAGGACTAGCGGGGAATGAGCAGTTCTTC. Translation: CASSIPGLAGNEQFF.

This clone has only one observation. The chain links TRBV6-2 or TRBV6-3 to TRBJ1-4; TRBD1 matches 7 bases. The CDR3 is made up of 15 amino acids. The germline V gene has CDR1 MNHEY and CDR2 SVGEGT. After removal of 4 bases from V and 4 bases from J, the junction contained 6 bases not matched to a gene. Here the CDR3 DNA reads TGTGCCAGCAGTTTTACAGGGGCCATTAATGAAAAACTGTTTTTT. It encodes CASSFTGAINEKLFF.

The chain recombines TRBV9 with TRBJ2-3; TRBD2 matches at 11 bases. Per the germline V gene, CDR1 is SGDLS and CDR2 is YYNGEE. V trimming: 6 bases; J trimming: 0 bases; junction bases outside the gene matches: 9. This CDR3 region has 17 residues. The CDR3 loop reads CASTGTSGPTSTDTQYF. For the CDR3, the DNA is TGTGCCAGCACAGGGACTAGCGGACCCACTAGCACAGATACGCAGTATTTT. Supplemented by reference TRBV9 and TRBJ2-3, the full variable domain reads DSGVTQTPKHLITATGQRVTLRCSPRSGDLSVYWYQQSLDQGLQFLIQYYNGEERAKGNILERFSAQQFPDLHSELNLSSLELGDSALYFCASTGTSGPTSTDTQYFGPGTRLTVL.

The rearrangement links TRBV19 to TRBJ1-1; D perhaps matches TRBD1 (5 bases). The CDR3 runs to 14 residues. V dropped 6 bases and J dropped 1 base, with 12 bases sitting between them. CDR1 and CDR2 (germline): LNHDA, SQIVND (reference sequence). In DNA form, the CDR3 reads TGTGCCAGTAGCTCCTACAGGAAGAACACTGAAGCTTTCTTT. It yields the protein CASSSYRKNTEAFF. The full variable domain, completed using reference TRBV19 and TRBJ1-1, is DGGITQSPKYLFRKEGQNVTLSCEQNLNHDAMYWYRQDPGQGLRLIYYSQIVNDFQKGDIAEGYSVSREKKESFPLTVTSAQKNPTAFYLCASSSYRKNTEAFFGQGTRLTVV.

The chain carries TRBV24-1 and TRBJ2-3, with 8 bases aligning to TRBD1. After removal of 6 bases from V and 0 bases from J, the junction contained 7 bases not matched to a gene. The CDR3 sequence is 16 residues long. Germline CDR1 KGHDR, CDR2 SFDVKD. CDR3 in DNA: TGTGCCACCAGTTCGGACAGGGATTATAGCACAGATACGCAGTATTTT. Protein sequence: CATSSDRDYSTDTQYF.

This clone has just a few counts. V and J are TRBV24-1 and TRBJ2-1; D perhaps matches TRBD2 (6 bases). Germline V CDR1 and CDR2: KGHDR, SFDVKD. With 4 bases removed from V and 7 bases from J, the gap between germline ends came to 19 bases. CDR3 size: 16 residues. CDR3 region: CATSDKTLARTNEQFF. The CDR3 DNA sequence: TGTGCCACCAGTGACAAAACGCTAGCGAGAACAAATGAGCAGTTCTTC.